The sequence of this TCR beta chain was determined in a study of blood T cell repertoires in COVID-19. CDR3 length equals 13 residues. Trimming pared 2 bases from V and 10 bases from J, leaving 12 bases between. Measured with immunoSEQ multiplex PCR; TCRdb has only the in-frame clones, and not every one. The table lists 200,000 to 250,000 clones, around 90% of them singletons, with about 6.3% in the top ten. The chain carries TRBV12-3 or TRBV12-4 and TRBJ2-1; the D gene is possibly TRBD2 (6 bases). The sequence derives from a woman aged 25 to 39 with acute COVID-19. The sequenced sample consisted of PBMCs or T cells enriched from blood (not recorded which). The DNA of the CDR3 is TGTGCCAGCAGTTTATCGGCTAGCGACGAGCAGTTCTTC. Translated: CASSLSASDEQFF.